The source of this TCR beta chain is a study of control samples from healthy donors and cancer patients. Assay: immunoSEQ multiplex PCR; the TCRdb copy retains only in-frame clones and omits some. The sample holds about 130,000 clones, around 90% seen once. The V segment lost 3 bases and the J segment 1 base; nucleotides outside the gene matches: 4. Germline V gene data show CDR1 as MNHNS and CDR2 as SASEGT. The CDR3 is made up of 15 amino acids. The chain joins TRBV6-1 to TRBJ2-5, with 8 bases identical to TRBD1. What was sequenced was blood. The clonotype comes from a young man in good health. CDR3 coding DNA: TGTGCCAGCAGTGACGGACAGGGACCCCAAGAGACCCAGTACTTC. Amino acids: CASSDGQGPQETQYF.